The rows below give T cell receptor beta chains drawn from one sample of a study of blood T cell repertoires in COVID-19. The assay was immunoSEQ multiplex PCR, and TCRdb's table has in-frame clones only and misses some. This table holds roughly 80,000 clones, about 88% found once. Sequences were obtained from peripheral blood. These receptors all come from a human donor in a cohort sampled during active COVID-19. The CDR3 runs from the conserved cysteine through the conserved F or W. The order of the fields is J gene, CDR3 length, V gene, clone size, D gene, CDR3 protein, CDR3 DNA. D genes are given only for firm matches. Some rows mark clone size as missing; the rest say once, few, many or name a class of expanded clone.

J: TRBJ2-7; length: 12; V: TRBV2; size: .; D: .; CDR3: CASSEIDVQQYF; DNA: TGTGCCAGCAGTGAAATAGATGTACAGCAGTACTTC
J: TRBJ2-7; length: 14; V: TRBV13; size: medium-sized; D: TRBD2; CDR3: CASRKRGGSYEQYF; DNA: TGTGCCAGCAGGAAGCGGGGGGGATCCTACGAGCAGTACTTC
J: TRBJ1-2; length: 15; V: TRBV30; size: .; D: .; CDR3: CAWRRGITTNYGYTF; DNA: TGTGCCTGGAGGAGAGGGATTACTACCAACTATGGCTACACCTTC
J: TRBJ2-1; length: 20; V: TRBV7-7; size: .; D: TRBD2; CDR3: CASSLESSGSPASSYNEQFF; DNA: TGTGCCAGCAGCTTAGAATCTAGCGGGAGCCCTGCGAGCTCCTACAATGAGCAGTTCTTC
J: TRBJ1-6; length: 12; V: TRBV4-1; size: .; D: .; CDR3: CASSQPFSPLHF; DNA: TGCGCCAGCAGCCAACCATTTTCACCCCTCCACTTT
J: TRBJ2-1; length: 13; V: TRBV11-2; size: once; D: .; CDR3: CASSLGAAIEQFF; DNA: TGTGCCAGCAGCTTAGGTGCGGCAATTGAGCAGTTCTTC
J: TRBJ2-1; length: 16; V: TRBV27; size: .; D: TRBD2; CDR3: CASSLSGGGSYNEQFF; DNA: TGTGCCAGCAGTTTATCCGGCGGGGGATCTTACAATGAGCAGTTCTTC
J: TRBJ1-1; length: 11; V: TRBV3-1/TRBV3-2; size: .; D: .; CDR3: CASSQATEAFF; DNA: TGTGCCAGCAGCCAGGCCACTGAAGCTTTCTTT
J: TRBJ1-5; length: 13; V: TRBV30; size: .; D: .; CDR3: CAWSTRENQPQHF; DNA: TGTGCCTGGAGTACCCGGGAGAATCAGCCCCAGCATTTT
J: TRBJ2-3; length: 15; V: TRBV7-8; size: once; D: TRBD1; CDR3: CASSPRDRYTDTQYF; DNA: TGTGCCAGCAGCCCACGGGACAGATACACAGATACGCAGTATTTT